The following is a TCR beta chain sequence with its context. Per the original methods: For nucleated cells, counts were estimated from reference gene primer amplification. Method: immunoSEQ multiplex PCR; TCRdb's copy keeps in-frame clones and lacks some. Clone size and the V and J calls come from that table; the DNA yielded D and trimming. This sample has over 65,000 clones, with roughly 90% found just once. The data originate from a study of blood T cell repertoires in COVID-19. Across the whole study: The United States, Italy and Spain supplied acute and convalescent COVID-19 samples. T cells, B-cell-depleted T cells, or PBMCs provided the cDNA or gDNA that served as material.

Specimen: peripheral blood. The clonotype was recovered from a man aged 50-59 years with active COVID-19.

CDR3 amino acids: CAATGLQPYTEAFF. The CDR3, as DNA: TGTGCCGCTACCGGACTACAGCCGTACACTGAAGCTTTCTTT. The chain carries TRBV28 and TRBJ1-1; no clear D. The V gene lost 11 bases and the J gene lost 3 bases, with 19 bases spanning the gap. The CDR3 loop spans 14 amino acids. Germline V gives CDR1 MDHEN, CDR2 SYDVKM.